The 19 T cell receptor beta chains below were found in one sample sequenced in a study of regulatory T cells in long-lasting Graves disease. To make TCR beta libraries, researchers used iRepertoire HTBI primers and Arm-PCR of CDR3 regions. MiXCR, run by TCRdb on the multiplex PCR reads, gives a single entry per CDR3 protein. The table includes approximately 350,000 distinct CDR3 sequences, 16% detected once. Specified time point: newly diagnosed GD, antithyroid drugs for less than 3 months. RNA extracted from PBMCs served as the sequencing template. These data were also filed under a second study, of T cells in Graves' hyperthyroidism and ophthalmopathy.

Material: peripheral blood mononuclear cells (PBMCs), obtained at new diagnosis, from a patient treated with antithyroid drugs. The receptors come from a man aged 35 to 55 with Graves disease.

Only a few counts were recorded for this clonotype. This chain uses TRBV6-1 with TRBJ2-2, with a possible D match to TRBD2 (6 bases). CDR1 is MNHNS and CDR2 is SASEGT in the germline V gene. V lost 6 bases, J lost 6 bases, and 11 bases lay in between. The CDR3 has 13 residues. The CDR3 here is CASRPLAAGELFF. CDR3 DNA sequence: TGTGCCAGCAGACCTTTAGCGGCCGGGGAGCTGTTTTTT.

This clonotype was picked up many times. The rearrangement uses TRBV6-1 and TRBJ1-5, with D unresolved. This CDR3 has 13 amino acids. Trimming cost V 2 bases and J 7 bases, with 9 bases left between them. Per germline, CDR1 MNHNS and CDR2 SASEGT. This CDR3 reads CASSESGSQPQHF. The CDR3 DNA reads TGTGCCAGCAGTGAATCGGGGAGCCAGCCCCAGCATTTT.

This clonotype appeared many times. CDR3 nucleotide sequence: TGCAGTGCTAGAGGGAATGGGCAGACCCAGTACTTC. It is translated as CSARGNGQTQYF. The chain links TRBV20-1 to TRBJ2-5; no definite D call. The CDR3 has 12 amino acids. Germline V CDR1 and CDR2: DFQATT, SNEGSKA (reference sequence). V lost 1 base, J lost 6 bases, and 9 bases lay in between.

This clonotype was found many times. In DNA form, the CDR3 reads TGTGCCAGCAGTCGACCGGGAGCCGCGAACACTGAAGCTTTCTTT. Amino acids: CASSRPGAANTEAFF. The rearrangement joins TRBV27 to TRBJ1-1; D ambiguous. V lost 5 bases to trimming and J lost 1 base, with 14 bases between them. Germline assignment: CDR1 MNHEY and CDR2 SMNVEV (reference sequence). CDR3 length: 15 amino acids.

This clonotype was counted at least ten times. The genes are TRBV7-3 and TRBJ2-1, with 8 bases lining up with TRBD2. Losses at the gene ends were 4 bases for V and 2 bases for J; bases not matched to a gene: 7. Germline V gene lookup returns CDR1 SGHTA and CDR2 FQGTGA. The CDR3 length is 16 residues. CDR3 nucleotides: TGTGCCAGCAGCTCCGGGGGGGCAAGACCCTACAATGAGCAGTTCTTC. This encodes CASSSGGARPYNEQFF.

The CDR3 DNA reads as TGCAGTGCTAGAGTAGAAGGGCATGGCTACACCTTC. Amino acid sequence: CSARVEGHGYTF. The chain couples TRBV20-1 to TRBJ1-2; D gene ambiguous. The CDR3 sequence is 12 residues long. V was cut by 1 base and J by 6 bases, with 9 bases left in between. Germline CDR1 DFQATT, CDR2 SNEGSKA (reference sequence).

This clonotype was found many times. CDR3 bases: TGTGCCAGCAGCTGGGGACAGCCTTCAACTAATGAAAAACTGTTTTTT. It translates to CASSWGQPSTNEKLFF. The rearrangement links TRBV12-3 or TRBV12-4 to TRBJ1-4, with 7 bases that match TRBD1. Unmatched junction bases numbered 7, after V lost 6 bases and J lost 0 bases. The CDR3 consists of 16 residues.

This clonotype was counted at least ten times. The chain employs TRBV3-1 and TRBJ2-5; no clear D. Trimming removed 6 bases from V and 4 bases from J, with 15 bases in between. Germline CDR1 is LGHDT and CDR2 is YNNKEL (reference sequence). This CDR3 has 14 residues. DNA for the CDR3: TGTGCCAGCAGACTATCGACAATACGAGAGACCCAGTACTTC. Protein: CASRLSTIRETQYF.

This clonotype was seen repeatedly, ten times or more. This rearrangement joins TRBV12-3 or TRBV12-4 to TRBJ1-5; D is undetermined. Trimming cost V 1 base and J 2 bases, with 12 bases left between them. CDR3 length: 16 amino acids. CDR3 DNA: TGTGCCAGCAGTTTAGGGGCCGGGCTGGGCAATCAGCCCCAGCATTTT. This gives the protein CASSLGAGLGNQPQHF.

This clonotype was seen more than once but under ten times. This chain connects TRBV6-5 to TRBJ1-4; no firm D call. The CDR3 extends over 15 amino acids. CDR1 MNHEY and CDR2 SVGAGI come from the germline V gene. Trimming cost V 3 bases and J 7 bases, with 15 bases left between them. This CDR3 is CASSYSPTKGEKLFF. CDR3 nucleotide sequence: TGTGCCAGCAGTTATTCGCCCACGAAAGGTGAAAAACTGTTTTTT.

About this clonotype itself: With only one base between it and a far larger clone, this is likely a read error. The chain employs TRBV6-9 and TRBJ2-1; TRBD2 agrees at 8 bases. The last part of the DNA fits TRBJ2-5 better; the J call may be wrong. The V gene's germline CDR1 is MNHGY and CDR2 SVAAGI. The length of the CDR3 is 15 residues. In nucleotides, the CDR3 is TGTGCCAGCAGTTATCCCCGGGGGGGCCGAGAGACCCAGTACTTC. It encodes CASSYPRGGRETQYF.

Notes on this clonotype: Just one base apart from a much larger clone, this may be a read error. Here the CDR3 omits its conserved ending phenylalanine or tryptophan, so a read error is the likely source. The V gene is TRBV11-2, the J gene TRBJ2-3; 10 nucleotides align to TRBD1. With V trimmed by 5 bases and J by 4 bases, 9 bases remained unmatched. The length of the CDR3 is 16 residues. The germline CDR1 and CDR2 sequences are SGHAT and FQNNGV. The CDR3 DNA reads TGTGCCAGCAGCACACGGACAGGGGGTGCGTCAGATACGCAGTATTGT. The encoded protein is CASSTRTGGASDTQYC.

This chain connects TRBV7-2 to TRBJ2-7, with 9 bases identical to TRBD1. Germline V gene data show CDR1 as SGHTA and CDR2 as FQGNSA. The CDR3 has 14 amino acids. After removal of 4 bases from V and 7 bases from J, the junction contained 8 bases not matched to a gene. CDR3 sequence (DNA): TGTGCCAGCAGCTCTAGGACAGGGGAGGAGGAGCAGTACTTC. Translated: CASSSRTGEEEQYF.

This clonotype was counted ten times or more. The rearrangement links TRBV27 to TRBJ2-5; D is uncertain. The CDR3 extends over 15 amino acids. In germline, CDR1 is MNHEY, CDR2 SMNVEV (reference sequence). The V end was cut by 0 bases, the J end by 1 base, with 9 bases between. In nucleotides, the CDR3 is TGTGCCAGCAGTTTATCGATCGCCAGCCAAGAGACCCAGTACTTC. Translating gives CASSLSIASQETQYF.

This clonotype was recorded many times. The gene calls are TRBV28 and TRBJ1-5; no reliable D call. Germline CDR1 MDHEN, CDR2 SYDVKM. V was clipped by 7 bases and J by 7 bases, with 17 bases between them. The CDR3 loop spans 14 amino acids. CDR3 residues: CASTRRQVHQPQHF. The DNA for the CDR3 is TGTGCCAGCACGAGGAGGCAGGTCCACCAGCCCCAGCATTTT.

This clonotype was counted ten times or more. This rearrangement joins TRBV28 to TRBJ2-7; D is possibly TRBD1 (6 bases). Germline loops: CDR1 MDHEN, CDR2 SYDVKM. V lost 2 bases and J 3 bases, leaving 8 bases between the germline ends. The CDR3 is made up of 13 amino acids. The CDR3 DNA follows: TGTGCCAGCAGTTTACTGACAGGCTACGAGCAGTACTTC. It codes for CASSLLTGYEQYF.

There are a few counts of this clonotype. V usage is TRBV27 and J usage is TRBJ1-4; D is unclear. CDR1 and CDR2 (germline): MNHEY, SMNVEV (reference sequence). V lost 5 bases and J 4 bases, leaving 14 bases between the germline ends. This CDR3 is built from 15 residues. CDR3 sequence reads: CASSRLGALNEKLFF. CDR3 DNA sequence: TGTGCCAGCAGTCGACTCGGTGCCCTTAATGAAAAACTGTTTTTT.

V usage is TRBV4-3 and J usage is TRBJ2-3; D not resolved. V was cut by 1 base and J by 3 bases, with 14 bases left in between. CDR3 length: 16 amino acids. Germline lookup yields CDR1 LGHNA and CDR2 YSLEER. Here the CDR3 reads CASSQAQSMLTDTQYF. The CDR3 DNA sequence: TGCGCCAGCAGCCAAGCCCAGAGCATGTTAACAGATACGCAGTATTTT.

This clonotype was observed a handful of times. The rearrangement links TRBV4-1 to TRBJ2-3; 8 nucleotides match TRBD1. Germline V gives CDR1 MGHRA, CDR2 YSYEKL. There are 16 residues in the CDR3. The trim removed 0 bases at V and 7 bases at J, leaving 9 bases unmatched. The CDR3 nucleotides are TGCGCCAGCAGCCAAGATAGGGCCAGGGGGCCTAATACGCAGTATTTT. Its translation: CASSQDRARGPNTQYF.